This T cell receptor beta chain came from a study of cytomegalovirus exposure and HLA in healthy donors. Study-wide findings and caveats: The classifier, whose performance was assessed in both the original and validation cohorts, reportedly diagnosed cytomegalovirus status with high specificity and sensitivity.

The V and J ends lost 0 bases and 2 bases respectively, with 8 bases between them. The CDR3 contains 14 residues. Germline V gene sequence: CDR1 SGHDT, CDR2 YYEEEE. Researchers ran the PCR with 60 Vbeta and 13 Jbeta primers. Sequenced by immunoSEQ multiplex PCR; TCRdb stores in-frame clones only, minus some. Of 280,000 or so clones in the sample, 70% to 90% were seen once. Healthy bone marrow donors made up the cohort. As for this clone: The antigen remains undetermined.

Specimen: PBMCs. This clonotype was sampled from a woman younger than 35 in good health and CMV-seronegative. The J gene is TRBJ2-5, the V gene TRBV5-6; D gene uncertain. The chain's CDR3 is CASSLGSLQETQYF. The CDR3 DNA is TGTGCCAGCAGCTTGGGGAGTTTACAAGAGACCCAGTACTTC.